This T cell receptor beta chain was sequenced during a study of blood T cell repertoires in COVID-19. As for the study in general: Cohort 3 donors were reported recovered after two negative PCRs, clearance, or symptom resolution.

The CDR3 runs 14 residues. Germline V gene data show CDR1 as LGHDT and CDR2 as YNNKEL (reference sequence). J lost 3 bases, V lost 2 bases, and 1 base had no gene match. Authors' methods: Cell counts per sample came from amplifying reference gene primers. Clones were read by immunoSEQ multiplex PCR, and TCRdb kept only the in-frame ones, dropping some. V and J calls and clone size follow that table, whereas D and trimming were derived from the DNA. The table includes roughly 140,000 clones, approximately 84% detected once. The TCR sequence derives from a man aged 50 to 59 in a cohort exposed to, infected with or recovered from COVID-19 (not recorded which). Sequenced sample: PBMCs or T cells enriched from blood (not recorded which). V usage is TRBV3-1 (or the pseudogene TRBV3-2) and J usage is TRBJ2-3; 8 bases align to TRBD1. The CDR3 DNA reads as TGTGCCAGCAGCCAACGGACAGGGACAGATACGCAGTATTTT. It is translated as CASSQRTGTDTQYF.